These T cell receptor beta chains were read from a single sample in a study of breast tumors, draining lymph nodes, adjacent tissues. Each CDR3 protein is one row after TCRdb ran MiXCR on the multiplex PCR reads. The repertoire holds under 250,000 distinct CDR3 sequences, with roughly 32% as singletons. The sample consisted of axillary lymph node tissue. Receptor source: a female donor with breast cancer. Some clones in this sample may be carry-over from other donors' samples. Each CDR3 is given with its conserved first and last residue. A D gene is named only where the DNA matches it firmly. Clone size, where shown, is once, few, many, or a class for clones that have expanded.

NA,NA,TRBV10-1,TRBJ2-1,CASSESAGINSYNEQFF,TGCGCCAGCAGTGAGTCCGCCGGAATTAACTCCTACAATGAGCAGTTCTTC
TRBD1,many,TRBV6-5,TRBJ1-4,CASRAYRGTNEKLFF,TGTGCCAGCAGAGCATACAGGGGGACTAATGAAAAACTGTTTTTT
TRBD2,NA,TRBV6-6,TRBJ2-7,CASSHGAGSSYEQHF,TGTGCCAGCAGTCACGGAGCGGGATCTTCCTACGAGCAGCACTTC
NA,many,TRBV7-2,TRBJ2-7,CASSPGGAGGRSREQYF,TGTGCCAGCAGCCCGGGGGGAGCAGGGGGTCGGTCCCGCGAGCAGTACTTC
NA,many,TRBV20-1,TRBJ1-5,CSARDGEGFHQPQHF,TGCAGTGCTAGAGACGGGGAGGGGTTCCATCAGCCCCAGCATTTT
NA,NA,TRBV29-1,TRBJ1-4,CSVGAQGTTNEKLFF,TGCAGCGTTGGTGCACAGGGAACAACTAATGAAAAACTGTTTTTT
NA,many,TRBV12-3/TRBV12-4,TRBJ2-1,CASSPTGLQGDNEQFF,TGTGCCAGCAGCCCCACGGGACTCCAAGGTGACAATGAGCAGTTCTTC
NA,many,TRBV20-1,TRBJ2-3,CSARTRYTDTQYF,TGCAGTGCCCGGACCCGATACACAGATACGCAGTATTTT
NA,many,TRBV9,TRBJ2-1,CASSVEPTPGSYNEQFF,TGTGCCAGCAGCGTAGAGCCCACTCCGGGGTCCTACAATGAGCAGTTCTTC
NA,many,TRBV5-1,TRBJ2-5,CASSSGGGQETQYF,TGCGCCAGCAGCTCCGGAGGGGGACAAGAGACCCAGTACTTC
NA,many,TRBV7-2,TRBJ2-7,CASSLRLEIYEQYF,TGTGCCAGCAGCTTACGACTAGAAATCTACGAGCAGTACTTC
NA,NA,TRBV6-6,TRBJ2-1,CASKQGTETYNEQFF,TGTGCCAGCAAGCAGGGGACGGAGACATACAATGAGCAGTTCTTC
NA,many,TRBV7-9,TRBJ2-2,CASSSPRAGNTGELFF,TGTGCCAGCAGCTCCCCCAGGGCAGGGAACACCGGGGAGCTGTTTTTT
NA,many,TRBV5-1,TRBJ2-7,CASSLDPRSFSYEQYF,TGCGCCAGCAGCTTGGATCCCCGGTCCTTCTCCTACGAGCAGTACTTC
TRBD1,once,TRBV24-1,TRBJ2-3,CATKGQGRTGTQYF,TGTGCCACTAAGGGACAGGGGAGAACAGGTACGCAGTATTTT
NA,many,TRBV6-2/TRBV6-3,TRBJ1-6,CATSVTYNSPLHF,TGTGCCACCTCGGTAACCTATAATTCACCCCTCCACTTT
NA,many,TRBV7-3,TRBJ1-4,CASIRGGAGGKLFF,TGTGCCAGCATCCGAGGGGGGGCGGGAGGAAAACTGTTTTTT
TRBD2,many,TRBV15,TRBJ2-1,CATSMERTSGSYEQFF,TGTGCCACCAGCATGGAAAGGACTAGCGGGAGCTATGAGCAGTTCTTC
NA,NA,TRBV5-1,TRBJ1-5,CASSLTGGGRSNQPQHF,TGCGCCAGCAGCTTAACGGGGGGGGGGCGGAGCAATCAGCCCCAGCATTTT
TRBD2,many,TRBV5-1,TRBJ2-7,CASSLVSQREGPQYF,TGCGCCAGCAGCTTGGTATCCCAGCGGGAGGGCCCGCAGTACTTC
NA,many,TRBV12-3/TRBV12-4,TRBJ2-1,CASSLDRSRYNEQFF,TGTGCCAGCAGTTTAGACAGGAGTCGCTACAATGAGCAGTTCTTC
NA,few,TRBV12-3/TRBV12-4,TRBJ1-2,CASSFAPRRGQWLHF,TGTGCCAGCAGTTTCGCGCCCAGGAGGGGCCAGTGGCTCCACTTC
NA,NA,TRBV5-6,TRBJ2-6,CASTHGGALGTSGANVLTF,TGTGCCAGCACCCATGGGGGGGCGTTGGGGACATCTGGGGCCAACGTCCTGACTTTC
TRBD1,NA,TRBV6-1,TRBJ1-6,CACSHNRGRNSPLHF,TGTGCCTGCAGTCATAACAGGGGGCGGAATTCACCCCTCCACTTT
NA,NA,TRBV12-3/TRBV12-4,TRBJ1-1,CASSIVYTEAFF,TGTGCCAGCAGTATAGTCTACACTGAAGCTTTCTTT
NA,NA,TRBV3-2,TRBJ2-1,CASSQEPNLGFSYNEQFF,TGTGCCAGCAGCCAAGAACCGAACTTGGGGTTCTCCTACAATGAGCAGTTCTTC
NA,many,TRBV19,TRBJ2-2,CASSIVLFDTGELFF,TGTGCCAGTAGTATTGTGCTTTTCGACACCGGGGAGCTGTTTTTT
NA,NA,TRBV5-1,TRBJ1-3,CVSSLLRGGAGNTTYF,TGCGTCAGCAGCCTTTTGCGGGGAGGCGCTGGAAACACCACATATTTT
NA,NA,TRBV15,TRBJ2-7,CATSSPGLITSYEQYF,TGTGCCACCAGCAGCCCAGGCCTTATAACCTCCTACGAGCAGTACTTC
NA,NA,TRBV20-1,TRBJ2-5,CSASQGLETQYF,TGCAGTGCCAGCCAGGGTTTAGAGACTCAGTACTTC
NA,few,TRBV24-1,TRBJ1-1,CATSGYNTEAFF,TGTGCCACCAGTGGTTATAACACTGAAGCTTTCTTT
NA,NA,TRBV7-9,TRBJ2-5,CAGGGTTGKGLAEETQYF,TGTGCCGGAGGGGGAACGACAGGGAAAGGGTTAGCGGAAGAGACCCAGTACTTC
NA,NA,TRBV7-3,TRBJ1-5,CASSFLGGRGEQPQHF,TGTGCCAGCAGCTTTTTAGGGGGTCGGGGTGAGCAGCCCCAGCATTTT
NA,NA,TRBV6-5,TRBJ1-4,CASSHGGRDTEKLFF,TGTGCCAGCAGTCACGGGGGAAGGGACACTGAAAAACTGTTTTTT
NA,many,TRBV6-6,TRBJ1-4,CASSHGGRGEKLFF,TGTGCCAGCAGTCACGGGGGGCGAGGGGAAAAACTGTTTTTT
NA,many,TRBV30,TRBJ2-7,CAWSPTRGTGDEQYF,TGTGCCTGGAGTCCAACACGGGGCACTGGGGACGAGCAGTACTTC
NA,NA,TRBV12-3/TRBV12-4,TRBJ1-1,CASSWSRRNTEAFF,TGTGCCAGCAGTTGGTCACGGAGGAACACTGAAGCTTTCTTT
NA,NA,TRBV2,TRBJ2-2,CASIGRSGNTGELFF,TGTGCCAGCATAGGGCGCTCTGGAAACACCGGGGAGCTGTTTTTT
TRBD1,many,TRBV5-1,TRBJ2-7,CASSSTGQGGNEQYF,TGCGCCAGCAGCTCAACTGGACAGGGTGGGAACGAGCAGTACTTC
NA,many,TRBV6-2/TRBV6-3,TRBJ1-4,CASPCDSFNEKLFF,TGTGCCAGTCCTTGTGACAGCTTTAATGAAAAACTGTTTTTT
TRBD1,NA,TRBV24-1,TRBJ1-5,CATDRAYSDQPQHF,TGTGCCACGGACAGGGCATATAGCGATCAGCCCCAGCATTTT
TRBD1,many,TRBV29-1,TRBJ2-7,CSVSRDRAYEQYF,TGCAGCGTTTCCCGGGACAGGGCATACGAGCAGTACTTC
TRBD2,many,TRBV20-1,TRBJ2-3,CSAATSGSADTQYF,TGCAGTGCAGCCACTAGCGGGAGTGCAGATACGCAGTATTTT
NA,many,TRBV5-1,TRBJ2-1,CASSFRLEGYNEQFF,TGCGCCAGCAGCTTCAGACTAGAGGGGTACAATGAGCAGTTCTTC
NA,few,TRBV6-6,TRBJ1-1,CAGGGGNTEAFF,TGTGCCGGGGGGGGAGGGAACACTGAAGCTTTCTTT
NA,NA,TRBV4-3,TRBJ1-5,CASSTRTSGAGGQPQHF,TGCGCCAGCAGCACCCGGACTAGCGGGGCCGGGGGGCAGCCCCAGCATTTT
TRBD1,many,TRBV2,TRBJ2-5,CASSTVQGALETQYF,TGTGCCAGCAGTACGGTACAGGGGGCTCTAGAGACCCAGTACTTC
NA,once,TRBV29-1,TRBJ2-3,CSVGQGGQLTQYF,TGCAGCGTTGGGCAGGGAGGCCAACTTACGCAGTATTTT
TRBD2,many,TRBV15,TRBJ2-5,CATSRGGKQETQYF,TGTGCCACCAGCAGGGGGGGGAAGCAAGAGACCCAGTACTTC
TRBD2,many,TRBV7-9,TRBJ2-7,CASSTPGQGLAGPSYEQYF,TGTGCCAGCAGCACCCCGGGACAGGGACTAGCGGGACCATCGTACGAGCAGTACTTC
NA,many,TRBV7-2,TRBJ2-1,CASSQGRGGGHEQFF,TGTGCCAGCTCCCAAGGGCGGGGAGGGGGCCATGAGCAGTTCTTC
TRBD2,many,TRBV6-4,TRBJ2-3,CASSRPSGTSGRDTDTQYF,TGTGCCAGCAGTCGCCCCTCCGGGACTAGCGGGAGGGATACAGATACGCAGTATTTT
NA,many,TRBV24-1,TRBJ2-3,CATSGAEGRRGMDTQYF,TGTGCCACCAGTGGGGCCGAGGGACGGAGGGGTATGGATACGCAGTATTTT
TRBD1,NA,TRBV30,TRBJ1-6,CARSPGQGDSPLHF,TGTGCCCGGAGTCCTGGACAGGGCGATTCACCCCTCCACTTT
TRBD1,many,TRBV28,TRBJ1-6,CASSPPGTGTSPLHF,TGTGCCAGCAGCCCGCCCGGGACAGGGACTTCACCCCTCCACTTT
NA,few,TRBV20-1,TRBJ1-4,CSARDRGATNEKLFF,TGCAGTGCTAGAGATAGGGGGGCAACTAATGAAAAACTGTTTTTT
TRBD1,NA,TRBV25-1,TRBJ1-6,CASKGTGDTSPLHF,TGTGCCAGCAAAGGAACAGGGGATACTTCACCCCTCCACTTT
NA,many,TRBV20-1,TRBJ1-6,CSARDRSHNSPLHF,TGCAGTGCTAGAGATAGGAGCCATAATTCACCCCTCCACTTT
TRBD2,many,TRBV24-1,TRBJ2-7,CATSDGLAGNSYEQYF,TGTGCCACCAGTGACGGACTAGCGGGGAACTCCTACGAGCAGTACTTC
TRBD1,NA,TRBV11-2,TRBJ1-6,CASSSGAVGQGTLHF,TGTGCCAGCAGTTCGGGGGCGGTGGGACAGGGGACCCTCCACTTT